These T cell receptor beta chains were read from a single sample in a study of blood T cell repertoires in COVID-19. Assay used: immunoSEQ multiplex PCR; TCRdb lists only in-frame clones, some missing. The data hold 50,000 to 65,000 clones, with 65% to 90% observed a single time. Sequenced: peripheral blood. These receptors came from a man aged 45 to 65 with active COVID-19. Each CDR3 is given with its conserved first and last residue. Fields, in order: clone size, V gene, J gene, D gene, CDR3 protein, CDR3 DNA. D genes are given only for firm matches. Rows give clone size only sometimes, using once, few, many, or a class for an expanded clone.

>-|TRBV19|TRBJ2-3|TRBD2
CASSTFELAGEDTQYF
TGTGCCAGTAGCACATTCGAACTAGCGGGGGAAGATACGCAGTATTTT
>-|TRBV28|TRBJ1-2|-
CASSVPPTVGYTF
TGTGCCAGCAGTGTCCCCCCGACAGTGGGCTACACCTTC
>-|TRBV11-2|TRBJ2-7|-
CASSLDFIDYEQYF
TGTGCCAGCAGCTTAGATTTCATAGACTACGAGCAGTACTTC
>-|TRBV6-5|TRBJ2-7|TRBD2
CASSAGTRYNEQYF
TGTGCCAGCAGCGCAGGGACTAGATACAACGAGCAGTACTTC
>once|TRBV4-2|TRBJ2-3|TRBD2
CASSQGGSGSRTDTQYF
TGTGCCAGCAGCCAAGGAGGGAGCGGGAGTCGGACAGATACGCAGTATTTT
>-|TRBV28|TRBJ2-3|TRBD1
CASSTQGQGEGTDTQYF
TGTGCCAGCAGTACACAGGGACAGGGGGAGGGCACAGATACGCAGTATTTT
>-|TRBV7-2|TRBJ2-1|TRBD1
CASRTGTGSSEQFF
TGTGCCAGCAGGACCGGGACAGGGTCAAGTGAGCAGTTCTTC
>-|TRBV5-1|TRBJ1-4|-
CASSSKAGARTNEKLFF
TGCGCCAGCAGCTCGAAGGCGGGGGCGAGGACTAATGAAAAACTGTTTTTT
>once|TRBV5-4|TRBJ1-1|-
CASSRDRHTEAFF
TGTGCCAGCAGCCGCGACAGACACACTGAAGCTTTCTTT
>-|TRBV7-9|TRBJ2-6|-
CASSLGGPGANVLTF
TGTGCCAGCAGCTTAGGGGGGCCTGGGGCCAACGTCCTGACTTTC
>-|TRBV6-6|TRBJ2-5|-
CASSSIAGPETQYF
TGTGCCAGCAGTTCGATCGCGGGCCCCGAGACCCAGTACTTC
>once|TRBV6-5|TRBJ2-1|TRBD2
CASSRAGTILNEQFF
TGTGCCAGCAGTCGAGCCGGGACTATCCTTAATGAGCAGTTCTTC
>once|TRBV6-6|TRBJ2-2|-
CASRPQLVSGELFF
TGTGCCAGCAGACCTCAACTAGTCTCCGGGGAGCTGTTTTTT
>-|TRBV5-8|TRBJ2-4|-
CASSLLLRGKNIQYF
TGTGCCAGCAGCTTGCTACTACGCGGCAAAAACATTCAGTACTTC
>-|TRBV6-5|TRBJ2-7|-
CASSYSWGPSSYEQYF
TGTGCCAGCAGTTACTCCTGGGGGCCGAGCTCCTACGAGCAGTACTTC
>-|TRBV3-1/TRBV3-2|TRBJ2-5|-
CASSPPGRETQYF
TGTGCCAGCAGCCCTCCGGGAAGAGAGACCCAGTACTTC
>-|TRBV11-2|TRBJ1-4|TRBD1
CASSLGGVQTGEKLFF
TGTGCCAGCAGCTTAGGTGGGGTCCAGACAGGGGAAAAACTGTTTTTT
>-|TRBV6-1|TRBJ2-3|-
CASSEGSGTNTDTQYF
TGTGCCAGCAGTGAAGGGTCGGGGACAAACACAGATACGCAGTATTTT
>-|TRBV28|TRBJ1-6|TRBD1
CASTRQGLGSPLHF
TGTGCCAGCACGAGACAGGGGTTAGGTTCACCCCTCCACTTT
>-|TRBV4-3|TRBJ2-2|TRBD1
CASSQQIQGDTGELFF
TGCGCCAGCAGCCAACAAATACAGGGGGACACCGGGGAGCTGTTTTTT
>-|TRBV6-5|TRBJ2-1|-
CASSRGAGHNEQFF
TGTGCCAGCAGTCGGGGGGCGGGTCACAATGAGCAGTTCTTC
>once|TRBV5-1|TRBJ2-7|TRBD1
CASSFGDSLYEQYF
TGCGCCAGCAGCTTTGGGGACAGTCTCTACGAGCAGTACTTC